This T cell receptor (beta chain) was sequenced during a study of regulatory T cells in long-lasting Graves disease. Time point indicated: newly diagnosed GD, antithyroid drugs for less than 3 months. Making the TCR library involved RNA that had been extracted from PBMCs. Graves' disease diagnoses followed American Thyroid Association guidelines. The CDR3 is made up of 16 amino acids. V lost 5 bases and J 6 bases, leaving 22 bases between the germline ends. Looked up from germline, CDR1 is LGHDT and CDR2 is YNNKEL (reference sequence). The study's findings and limits: Persistent patients had more shared public clonotypes (under 3,000) than new patients (just over 950). TRBV28 was favored in persistent disease, as were TRBJ1-2 and TRBJ2-5.

Notes on this clonotype: Its antigen is not known.

Library construction for TCR beta used iRepertoire HTBI primers and Arm-PCR of CDR3 regions. TCRdb redid the calling of the multiplex PCR reads with MiXCR, one entry per CDR3 protein. This table holds fewer than 450,000 distinct CDR3 sequences, 14% to 15% found once. The sample was also linked to a second study, of T cells in Graves' hyperthyroidism and ophthalmopathy. This second study says: The model foresaw ophthalmopathy a median around 6.4 months prior to onset.

The chain uses TRBV3-1 and TRBJ1-1, with D maybe TRBD1 (5 bases). This specimen was peripheral blood mononuclear cells (PBMCs), taken at new diagnosis, from a patient treated with antithyroid drugs. This TCR derives from a woman between 35 and 50 years old with Graves disease. The CDR3 DNA follows: TGTGCCAGCAGCTCTTCTCAGGGTTCTCCCTGGCCTGAAGCTTTCTTT. Translating gives CASSSSQGSPWPEAFF.